These T cell receptor beta chains were read from a single sample in a study of blood T cells in healthy people across ages. TCRdb recomputed calls from the 5' RACE reads with MiXCR, one row per CDR3 protein. This sample yields hundreds of thousands of distinct CDR3 sequences, of which about 20% are seen a single time; less than 25% belongs to the top ten. Source material: blood. Source of these receptors: a man aged 65-85 years in good health. CDR3s include the opening cysteine and the closing phenylalanine or tryptophan. A D gene is named only where the DNA matches it firmly. Some rows mark clone size as missing; the rest say once, few, many or name a class of expanded clone.

d_call	v_call	clone_size	j_call	cdr3_aa	cdr3_nt
.	TRBV12-3/TRBV12-4	many	TRBJ1-5	CASRQGTNQPQHF	TGTGCCAGCAGACAGGGTACCAATCAGCCCCAGCATTTT
TRBD1	TRBV7-9	.	TRBJ1-4	CASSLGAGQRSEKLFF	TGTGCCAGCAGCCTCGGTGCGGGACAGCGGTCTGAAAAACTGTTTTTT
.	TRBV12-3/TRBV12-4	few	TRBJ1-6	CASSFTDSPLHF	TGTGCCAGCAGTTTTACGGATTCACCCCTCCACTTT
.	TRBV19	few	TRBJ2-5	CASAPDSQETQYF	TGTGCCAGTGCCCCGGACAGCCAAGAGACCCAGTACTTC
TRBD1	TRBV5-1	.	TRBJ1-2	CASSLTGQGRGYTF	TGCGCCAGCAGCTTGACTGGACAGGGAAGAGGCTACACCTTC
TRBD1	TRBV6-6	.	TRBJ2-7	CATGTASYEQYF	TGTGCCACCGGGACAGCCTCCTACGAGCAGTACTTC
TRBD1	TRBV7-2	.	TRBJ2-4	CASSPWTGGFTDIQYF	TGTGCCAGCAGCCCCTGGACAGGGGGGTTCACGGACATTCAGTACTTC
.	TRBV29-1	.	TRBJ2-3	CSVEPGDTDTQYF	TGCAGCGTTGAACCAGGAGACACAGATACGCAGTATTTT
.	TRBV5-8	.	TRBJ1-5	CASSLPVFSNQPQHF	TGTGCCAGCAGCTTGCCGGTGTTCTCCAATCAGCCCCAGCATTTT
.	TRBV5-1	many	TRBJ2-5	CASSKGQETQYF	TGCGCCAGCAGCAAGGGACAAGAGACCCAGTACTTC
TRBD1	TRBV5-1	.	TRBJ1-2	CASSWVPGQNYGYTF	TGCGCCAGCAGCTGGGTCCCGGGACAGAACTATGGCTACACCTTC
.	TRBV6-5	.	TRBJ2-5	CASSQGVWETQYF	TGTGCCAGCAGTCAAGGGGTGTGGGAGACCCAGTACTTC
TRBD2	TRBV5-1	few	TRBJ2-7	CASSLSSSGIYEQYF	TGCGCCAGCAGCTTGAGTTCTAGCGGGATCTACGAGCAGTACTTC
.	TRBV28	.	TRBJ2-5	CASSLWGNLQETQYF	TGTGCCAGCAGTTTATGGGGAAACCTCCAAGAGACCCAGTACTTC
TRBD2	TRBV20-1	few	TRBJ2-7	CSARDRGLAGGYEQYF	TGCAGTGCTAGAGATCGGGGTCTAGCGGGCGGCTACGAGCAGTACTTC
.	TRBV7-2	.	TRBJ1-2	CASSLGAARALTKVF	TGTGCCAGCAGCTTAGGGGCCGCCAGGGCACTTACTAAGGTCTTC
TRBD2	TRBV7-9	few	TRBJ2-1	CASSLASGRRNEQFF	TGTGCCAGCAGCTTAGCTAGCGGGAGGAGGAATGAGCAGTTCTTC
.	TRBV7-9	.	TRBJ1-1	CASSIGQRTEAFF	TGTGCCAGCAGCATCGGACAGCGGACTGAAGCTTTCTTT
.	TRBV6-1	few	TRBJ1-3	CASSEVSSGNTIYF	TGTGCCAGCAGTGAAGTCAGCTCTGGAAACACCATATATTTT
.	TRBV6-5	.	TRBJ2-1	CASSYESGYNEQFF	TGTGCCAGCAGTTACGAGAGCGGTTACAATGAGCAGTTCTTC
TRBD1	TRBV28	few	TRBJ1-5	CASTSVTGDQPQHF	TGTGCCAGCACTTCAGTTACAGGGGATCAGCCCCAGCATTTT
TRBD2	TRBV7-2	.	TRBJ2-1	CASSPIAGAHNEQFF	TGTGCCAGCAGCCCAATAGCGGGAGCCCACAATGAGCAGTTCTTC
TRBD1	TRBV20-1	.	TRBJ1-2	CSARDIGQGTRGYTF	TGCAGTGCTAGAGATATAGGACAGGGCACTCGTGGCTACACCTTC
TRBD2	TRBV5-1	few	TRBJ2-7	CASTLAGGPLRYEQYF	TGCGCCAGCACCCTAGCGGGGGGGCCTTTACGATACGAGCAGTACTTC
.	TRBV18	.	TRBJ2-2	CASSPGGWPNTGELFF	TGTGCCAGCTCACCGGGAGGTTGGCCGAACACCGGGGAGCTGTTTTTT
TRBD2	TRBV6-5	.	TRBJ2-3	CASSYSGLAGATDTQYF	TGTGCCAGCAGTTACTCCGGGCTAGCGGGGGCCACAGATACGCAGTATTTT
TRBD2	TRBV20-1	few	TRBJ2-1	CSARAGEREGDEQFF	TGCAGTGCTAGAGCCGGGGAGCGGGAGGGAGATGAGCAGTTCTTC
TRBD2	TRBV11-3	.	TRBJ2-3	CASSRNTGASGPDTQYF	TGTGCCAGCAGCCGGAACACGGGGGCTAGCGGGCCAGATACGCAGTATTTT
TRBD2	TRBV10-3	.	TRBJ2-5	CAISERTSGIQETQYF	TGTGCCATCAGTGAGAGGACTAGCGGCATCCAAGAGACCCAGTACTTC
.	TRBV6-2/TRBV6-3	.	TRBJ2-4	CASSYGGTATQNIQYF	TGTGCCAGCAGTTATGGTGGGACGGCGACTCAAAACATTCAGTACTTC
TRBD1	TRBV24-1	few	TRBJ1-6	CATRQRRDSSYNSPLHF	TGTGCCACCAGACAACGCCGGGACAGCTCCTATAATTCACCCCTCCACTTT
.	TRBV5-1	.	TRBJ2-5	CASSLTGRQETQYF	TGCGCCAGCAGCTTGACAGGGAGGCAAGAGACCCAGTACTTC
TRBD1	TRBV4-3	.	TRBJ2-1	CASSQEGQGGWNEQFF	TGCGCCAGCAGCCAAGAGGGACAGGGGGGCTGGAATGAGCAGTTCTTC
.	TRBV4-1	few	TRBJ1-3	CASSSDEGNTIYF	TGCGCCAGCAGCTCCGACGAGGGAAACACCATATATTTT
.	TRBV12-3/TRBV12-4	.	TRBJ2-5	CVSSRSVGETQYF	TGTGTCAGCAGCCGGAGTGTAGGAGAGACCCAGTACTTC